The entry that follows covers one T cell receptor beta chain sequence. Sequencing was performed with immunoSEQ multiplex PCR; in TCRdb, only in-frame clones are kept and a portion is missing. The sample yields approximately 150,000 clones, about 92% seen once. The germline V gene encodes CDR1 DFQATT and CDR2 SNEGSKA (reference sequence). V lost 3 bases and J lost 4; bases outside the gene matches: 6. This CDR3 contains 13 residues. These data come from a study of blood T cell repertoires in COVID-19. This clonotype was obtained from a human donor in a cohort sampled during active COVID-19. The rearrangement joins TRBV20-1 to TRBJ2-7, with 7 bases matching TRBD1. Sequenced material: peripheral blood. The CDR3 sequence: CSASPTGVYEQYF. For the CDR3, the DNA is TGCAGTGCTAGTCCTACAGGGGTTTACGAGCAGTACTTC.